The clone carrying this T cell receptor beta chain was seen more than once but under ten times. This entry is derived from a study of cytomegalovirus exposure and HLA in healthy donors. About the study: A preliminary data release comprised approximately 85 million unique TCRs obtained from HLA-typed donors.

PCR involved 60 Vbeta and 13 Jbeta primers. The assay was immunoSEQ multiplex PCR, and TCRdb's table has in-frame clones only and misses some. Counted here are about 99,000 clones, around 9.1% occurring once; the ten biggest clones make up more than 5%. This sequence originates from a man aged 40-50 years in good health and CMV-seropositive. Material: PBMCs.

The CDR3 bases are TGTGCCAGCAGCTTTAGACAAAGCTCCTACGAGCAGTACTTC. Translation: CASSFRQSSYEQYF. The chain carries TRBV7-2 and TRBJ2-7; D not certain. V gave up 3 bases and J gave up 0 bases, with 9 bases separating them. This CDR3 has 14 amino acids. Germline V gene data show CDR1 as SGHTA and CDR2 as FQGNSA.